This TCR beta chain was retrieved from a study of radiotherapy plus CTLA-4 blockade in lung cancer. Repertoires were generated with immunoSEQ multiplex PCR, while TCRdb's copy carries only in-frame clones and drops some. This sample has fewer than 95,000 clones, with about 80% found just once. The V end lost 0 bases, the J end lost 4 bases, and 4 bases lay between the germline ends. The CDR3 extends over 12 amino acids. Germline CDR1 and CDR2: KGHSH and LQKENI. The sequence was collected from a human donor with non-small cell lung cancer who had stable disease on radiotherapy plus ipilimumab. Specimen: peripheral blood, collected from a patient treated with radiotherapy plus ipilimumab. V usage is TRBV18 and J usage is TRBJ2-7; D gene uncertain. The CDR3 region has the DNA TGTGCCAGCTCACCACCATGGTACGAGCAGTACTTC. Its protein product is CASSPPWYEQYF. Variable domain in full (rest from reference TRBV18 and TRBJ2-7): NAGVMQNPRHLVRRRGQEARLRCSPMKGHSHVYWYRQLPEEGLKFMVYLQKENIIDESGMPKERFSAEFPKEGPSILRIQQVVRGDSAAYFCASSPPWYEQYFGPGTRLTVT.